These 26 T cell receptor beta chains came from one sample sequenced in a study of T-cell reconstitution after alpha-beta-depleted transplantation in children. During its preparation, the TCRbeta library received unique molecular identifiers. TCRdb passed the PCR reads through MiXCR, listing each CDR3 protein once. Among approximately 120,000 distinct CDR3 sequences listed, around 9.8% were seen once. The material sequenced was PBMCs, mostly from graft donor cells, taken 180 days after TCRalphabeta/CD19-depleted stem cell transplant. The source is a girl under three years old who had a stem cell transplant for combined immunodeficiency, so the T cells may come from the graft donor.

The rearrangement joins TRBV6-5 to TRBJ2-3; TRBD2 agrees at 9 bases. The junction had 1 base not matched to a gene; V was cut back by 2 bases and J by 1 base. CDR1 is MNHEY and CDR2 is SVGAGI in the germline V gene. The CDR3 has 15 residues. The DNA for the CDR3 is TGTGCCAGCAGTTACCTAGCGGGGCGCACAGATACGCAGTATTTT. As protein: CASSYLAGRTDTQYF.

This chain joins TRBV10-3 and TRBJ1-2; TRBD1 aligns across 8 bases. Germline assignment: CDR1 ENHRY and CDR2 SYGVKD. This CDR3 spans 12 amino acids. The V gene end was trimmed by 11 bases and the J gene end by 4 bases; junction bases not matched to a gene: 6. The CDR3 here is CASAGGSYGYTF. The CDR3 DNA sequence: TGTGCCTCCGCAGGGGGCAGCTATGGCTACACCTTC.

The chain links TRBV20-1 to TRBJ1-1; 10 nucleotides match TRBD1. V dropped 1 base and J dropped 1; count of bases not matched to a gene: 3. In germline, CDR1 is DFQATT, CDR2 SNEGSKA (reference sequence). The CDR3 spans 15 residues. The CDR3 DNA reads TGCAGTGCTAGAGGGGACAGGGGACGGAACACTGAAGCTTTCTTT. As protein: CSARGDRGRNTEAFF.

Only a few counts were recorded for this clonotype. V gene TRBV20-1 combines with J gene TRBJ2-6, with unresolved D. This CDR3 contains 14 residues. V gave up 3 bases and J gave up 1 base, with 7 bases separating them. Germline V lookup: CDR1 DFQATT, CDR2 SNEGSKA (reference sequence). The DNA for the CDR3 is TGCAGTGCTAGTCGTCTTTCTGGGGCCAACGTCCTGACTTTC. This codes for CSASRLSGANVLTF.

The chain couples TRBV5-1 to TRBJ1-1; TRBD1 aligns across 8 bases. The V segment lost 7 bases and the J segment 4 bases; nucleotides outside the gene matches: 3. Germline CDR1 is SGHRS and CDR2 is YFSETQ. The CDR3 length is 12 residues. The CDR3 is CASRDRGTEAFF. The CDR3 nucleotides read TGCGCCAGCCGAGACAGGGGCACTGAAGCTTTCTTT.

This clonotype was detected only a few times. V is TRBV7-2 and J is TRBJ2-5, with D uncertain. Trimming removed 5 bases at V and 2 bases at J, with 12 bases between. The germline V gene has CDR1 SGHTA and CDR2 FQGNSA. The CDR3 contains 14 residues. DNA for the CDR3: TGTGCCAGCAGCCCACCGACAAATCAAGAGACCCAGTACTTC. Translated, it gives CASSPPTNQETQYF.

This clonotype was counted a few times. The V call is TRBV20-1, the J call TRBJ2-3; D gene uncertain. CDR1 DFQATT and CDR2 SNEGSKA come from the germline V gene (reference sequence). V dropped 8 bases and J dropped 0 bases, with 12 bases sitting between them. This CDR3 region has 13 residues. In DNA, the CDR3 is TGCAGTACAAGCGTCGATAGCACAGATACGCAGTATTTT. It specifies CSTSVDSTDTQYF.

The DNA of the CDR3 is TGCGCCAGCAGCCCGGTATGGGTGAGCTCCTACAATGAGCAGTTCTTC. Its translation is CASSPVWVSSYNEQFF. The V and J genes are TRBV5-1 and TRBJ2-1; D gene uncertain. Germline lookup yields CDR1 SGHRS and CDR2 YFSETQ. The V and J ends lost 4 bases and 0 bases respectively, with 14 bases between them. The CDR3 sequence is 16 residues long.

The rearrangement uses TRBV5-6 and TRBJ2-2; no reliable D call. CDR1 SGHDT and CDR2 YYEEEE come from the germline V gene. The CDR3 length is 15 residues. Trimming stripped 0 bases from V and 2 bases from J, with 8 bases between. CDR3 residues: CASSLAQVNTGELFF. The CDR3 nucleotides are TGTGCCAGCAGCTTGGCGCAGGTTAACACCGGGGAGCTGTTTTTT.

This clonotype rates as medium-sized (0.01 to 0.1%). This chain uses TRBV20-1 with TRBJ2-7; 9 bases are a match to TRBD1. Germline V gene sequence: CDR1 DFQATT, CDR2 SNEGSKA (reference sequence). This CDR3 has 13 residues. V shed 2 bases, J shed 5 bases, and the junction held 4 bases outside the gene matches. The CDR3, as DNA: TGCAGTGCTAGAAGGGACAGGGACAACGAGCAGTACTTC. Its translation: CSARRDRDNEQYF.

This clonotype was recorded at least ten times. The chain links TRBV12-3 or TRBV12-4 to TRBJ2-5; no reliable D call. Deletions cut 5 bases from V and 1 base from J, with 2 bases between. CDR3 length: 11 residues. Written as DNA, the CDR3 is TGTGCCAGCAGTATCCAAGAGACCCAGTACTTC. Protein product: CASSIQETQYF.

This sequence joins TRBV20-1 and TRBJ1-5, with D perhaps matching TRBD1 (5 bases). Germline assignment: CDR1 DFQATT and CDR2 SNEGSKA (reference sequence). With 1 base removed from V and 2 bases from J, the gap between germline ends came to 15 bases. The CDR3 runs to 16 residues. The CDR3 DNA is TGCAGTGCTAGAGTTGCCGGTGGGGCAGGCAATCAGCCCCAGCATTTT. Residues: CSARVAGGAGNQPQHF.

This clonotype was seen more than once but under ten times. This CDR3 is CSASRDTQYF. The CDR3 bases are TGCAGTGCTAGTAGAGATACGCAGTATTTT. V usage is TRBV20-1 and J usage is TRBJ2-3; D gene uncertain. This CDR3 has 10 residues. The V gene's germline CDR1 is DFQATT and CDR2 SNEGSKA (reference sequence). V lost 3 bases, J lost 5 bases, and 3 bases lay in between.

This clonotype occurred many times. This sequence joins TRBV24-1 and TRBJ2-3; 9 nucleotides line up with TRBD2. CDR1 and CDR2 (germline): KGHDR, SFDVKD. Trimming at V came to 4 bases and at J to 7 bases, leaving 5 bases not matched to a gene. The CDR3 loop spans 14 amino acids. CDR3 bases: TGTGCCACCAGTGAAGGGAGCGGGGGGCATACGCAGTATTTT. Translated, it gives CATSEGSGGHTQYF.

This rearrangement joins TRBV29-1 to TRBJ2-4; no clear D gene. CDR1 is SQVTM, CDR2 ANQGSEA, per germline. The CDR3 contains 16 residues. The V end lost 4 bases, the J end lost 3 bases, and 19 bases lay between the germline ends. For the CDR3, the DNA is TGCAGCGTTGCGAGGATCGACGGATCGGGCAAAAACATTCAGTACTTC. This sequence encodes CSVARIDGSGKNIQYF.

This clonotype was picked up many times. This chain's CDR3 is CASRAGTGANQPQHF. In DNA, the CDR3 is TGCGCCAGCAGGGCCGGGACAGGGGCCAATCAGCCCCAGCATTTT. This rearrangement joins TRBV10-2 to TRBJ1-5; 10 nucleotides align to TRBD1. In germline, CDR1 is WSHSY, CDR2 SAAADI. This CDR3 spans 15 amino acids. The junction had 5 bases not matched to a gene; V was cut back by 6 bases and J by 3 bases.

The chain joins TRBV7-2 to TRBJ1-2; D is ambiguous. CDR3 length: 14 amino acids. The V end was cut by 0 bases, the J end by 0 bases, with 5 bases between. Looked up from germline, CDR1 is SGHTA and CDR2 is FQGNSA. CDR3 amino acids: CASSLAWSNYGYTF. In DNA, the CDR3 is TGTGCCAGCAGCTTAGCCTGGTCTAACTATGGCTACACCTTC.

This clonotype was found many times. J is TRBJ2-2 and V is TRBV5-6; D unclear. CDR3 length: 17 amino acids. From germline, CDR1 is SGHDT and CDR2 YYEEEE. Trimming removed 0 bases at V and 1 base at J, with 13 bases between. The CDR3 protein is CASSLEVGPWNTGELFF. The DNA for the CDR3 is TGTGCCAGCAGCTTGGAGGTCGGCCCCTGGAACACCGGGGAGCTGTTTTTT. Supplemented by reference TRBV5-6 and TRBJ2-2, the full variable domain reads DAGVTQSPTHLIKTRGQQVTLRCSPKSGHDTVSWYQQALGQGPQFIFQYYEEEERQRGNFPDRFSGHQFPNYSSELNVNALLLGDSALYLCASSLEVGPWNTGELFFGEGSRLTVL.

This clonotype was seen more than once but under ten times. The chain combines TRBV20-1 with TRBJ2-3; 10 positions agree with TRBD1. The V segment lost 3 bases and the J segment 5 bases; nucleotides outside the gene matches: 8. The CDR3 runs to 15 residues. Per germline, CDR1 DFQATT and CDR2 SNEGSKA (reference sequence). CDR3 DNA: TGCAGTGCTAGCCCATGGACAGGGGGACAAGATACGCAGTATTTT. This sequence encodes CSASPWTGGQDTQYF.

This sequence joins TRBV18 and TRBJ2-7, with 9 positions matching TRBD1. The CDR3 has 13 residues. Germline CDR1 reads KGHSH; CDR2 reads LQKENI. V gave up 3 bases and J gave up 7 bases; unmatched junction bases: 4. The CDR3 coding sequence is TGTGCCAGCTCACCTGGGACAGGGCGGGAGCAGTACTTC. Protein sequence: CASSPGTGREQYF. The full variable domain, its missing parts supplied by reference TRBV18 and TRBJ2-7, is NAGVMQNPRHLVRRRGQEARLRCSPMKGHSHVYWYRQLPEEGLKFMVYLQKENIIDESGMPKERFSAEFPKEGPSILRIQQVVRGDSAAYFCASSPGTGREQYFGPGTRLTVT.

This clonotype has at least ten counts. The chain employs TRBV11-2 and TRBJ1-1, with 7 bases fitting TRBD1. This CDR3 has 12 amino acids. With 5 bases clipped from V and 8 bases from J, the junction kept 5 bases outside the gene matches. Germline CDR1 reads SGHAT; CDR2 reads FQNNGV. Here the CDR3 DNA reads TGTGCCAGCAGCCCCCAGGGGGGCGAAGCTTTCTTT. Translated: CASSPQGGEAFF.

This chain uses TRBV29-1 with TRBJ2-7; TRBD2 matches at 9 bases. Germline V CDR1 and CDR2: SQVTM, ANQGSEA. Trimming took 7 bases from V and 5 from J; bases not matched to a gene: 6. The CDR3 length is 12 residues. The CDR3 protein is CSAEVAGDEQYF. The CDR3, as DNA: TGCAGCGCCGAGGTAGCGGGGGACGAGCAGTACTTC.

The V call is TRBV20-1, the J call TRBJ2-1; 10 nucleotides line up with TRBD1. The CDR3 has 13 amino acids. The germline V gene has CDR1 DFQATT and CDR2 SNEGSKA (reference sequence). Trimming took 3 bases from V and 9 from J; bases not matched to a gene: 5. CDR3 protein: CSASSTGGLEQFF. The CDR3 nucleotides read TGCAGTGCTAGTTCGACAGGGGGCCTTGAGCAGTTCTTC.

This rearrangement joins TRBV5-1 to TRBJ2-1; 9 bases map to TRBD2. This CDR3 is 15 amino acids long. Trimming cost V 0 bases and J 6 bases; bases outside gene matches: 4. CDR1 and CDR2 (germline): SGHRS, YFSETQ. Here the CDR3 reads CASSLVAGVGNEQFF. The CDR3 DNA is TGCGCCAGCAGCTTGGTAGCGGGAGTAGGCAATGAGCAGTTCTTC.

In this sample, this clonotype turned up a few times. The V and J genes are TRBV10-3 and TRBJ1-1; perhaps TRBD1 as D (6 bases). This CDR3 is built from 15 residues. V dropped 4 bases and J dropped 0 bases, with 12 bases sitting between them. CDR1 ENHRY and CDR2 SYGVKD come from the germline V gene. The CDR3 DNA reads as TGTGCCATCAGTGGCGGACAGCACATGAACACTGAAGCTTTCTTT. This codes for CAISGGQHMNTEAFF.

Worth noting for this clonotype: One junction end disagrees with the germline gene, perhaps due to a read error. J is TRBJ2-3 and V is TRBV6-2 or TRBV6-3; D ambiguous. The length of the CDR3 is 13 residues. CDR1 and CDR2 (germline): MNHEY, SVGEGT. The CDR3 loop is CASSYYVVDTRYF. The DNA of the CDR3 is TGTGCCAGCAGTTACTATGTAGTGGATACGCGGTATTTT.